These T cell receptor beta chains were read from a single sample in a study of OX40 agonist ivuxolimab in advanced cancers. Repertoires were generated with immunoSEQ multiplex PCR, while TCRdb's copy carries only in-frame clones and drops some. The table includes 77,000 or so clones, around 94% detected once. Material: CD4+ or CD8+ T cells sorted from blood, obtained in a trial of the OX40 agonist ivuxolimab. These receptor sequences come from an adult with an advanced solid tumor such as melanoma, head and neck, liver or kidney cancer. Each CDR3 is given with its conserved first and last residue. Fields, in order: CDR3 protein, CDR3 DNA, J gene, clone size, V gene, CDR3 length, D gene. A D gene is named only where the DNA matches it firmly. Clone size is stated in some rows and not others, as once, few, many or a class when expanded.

CDR3 protein: CASSLVAGSYEQYF; CDR3 DNA: TGTGCCAGCAGCTTGGTGGCAGGATCCTACGAGCAGTACTTC; J gene: TRBJ2-7; clone size: -; V gene: TRBV5-4; CDR3 length: 14; D gene: -
CDR3 protein: CASSVSDSTGTDTQYF; CDR3 DNA: TGTGCCAGCAGCGTATCAGATAGCACCGGCACAGATACGCAGTATTTT; J gene: TRBJ2-3; clone size: -; V gene: TRBV9; CDR3 length: 16; D gene: -
CDR3 protein: CASSLAGKTGNTIYF; CDR3 DNA: TGTGCCAGCAGCTTAGCCGGGAAAACTGGAAACACCATATATTTT; J gene: TRBJ1-3; clone size: few; V gene: TRBV7-9; CDR3 length: 15; D gene: -
CDR3 protein: CAIKGLDSSYNSPLHF; CDR3 DNA: TGTGCCATCAAGGGACTCGACAGCTCCTATAATTCACCCCTCCACTTT; J gene: TRBJ1-6; clone size: -; V gene: TRBV5-4; CDR3 length: 16; D gene: -
CDR3 protein: CASSVAGQGLNTEAFF; CDR3 DNA: TGTGCCAGCAGCGTAGCTGGGCAGGGGCTGAACACTGAAGCTTTCTTT; J gene: TRBJ1-1; clone size: once; V gene: TRBV9; CDR3 length: 16; D gene: -
CDR3 protein: CASRLSGAHGQPQHF; CDR3 DNA: TGTGCCAGCAGATTGTCAGGGGCGCACGGTCAGCCCCAGCATTTT; J gene: TRBJ1-5; clone size: -; V gene: TRBV6-5; CDR3 length: 15; D gene: -
CDR3 protein: CASSLLGVAEAFF; CDR3 DNA: TGTGCCAGCAGTTTATTAGGGGTTGCTGAAGCTTTCTTT; J gene: TRBJ1-1; clone size: -; V gene: TRBV27; CDR3 length: 13; D gene: -
CDR3 protein: CASSWGRGLNTEAFF; CDR3 DNA: TGTGCCAGCAGCTGGGGCAGGGGCCTTAACACTGAAGCTTTCTTT; J gene: TRBJ1-1; clone size: -; V gene: TRBV5-6; CDR3 length: 15; D gene: -
CDR3 protein: CASRPGLNTEAFF; CDR3 DNA: TGTGCCAGCAGACCGGGGCTGAACACTGAAGCTTTCTTT; J gene: TRBJ1-1; clone size: -; V gene: TRBV27; CDR3 length: 13; D gene: -
CDR3 protein: CASSPSGTADGYTF; CDR3 DNA: TGTGCCAGCAGCCCTTCCGGGACAGCAGATGGCTACACCTTC; J gene: TRBJ1-2; clone size: -; V gene: TRBV7-6; CDR3 length: 14; D gene: TRBD1
CDR3 protein: CAWSTDRGLSNYGYTF; CDR3 DNA: TGTGCCTGGAGTACAGACAGGGGTCTTTCTAACTATGGCTACACCTTC; J gene: TRBJ1-2; clone size: -; V gene: TRBV30; CDR3 length: 16; D gene: TRBD1
CDR3 protein: CASSVDLANEQFF; CDR3 DNA: TGTGCCAGCAGCGTAGATCTGGCGAATGAGCAGTTCTTC; J gene: TRBJ2-1; clone size: -; V gene: TRBV9; CDR3 length: 13; D gene: -
CDR3 protein: CASSQGPANSPLHF; CDR3 DNA: TGCGCCAGCAGCCAAGGTCCAGCCAATTCACCCCTCCACTTT; J gene: TRBJ1-6; clone size: -; V gene: TRBV4-1; CDR3 length: 14; D gene: -
CDR3 protein: CASSYSTQSYEQYF; CDR3 DNA: TGTGCCAGCAGTTACTCGACTCAATCCTACGAGCAGTACTTC; J gene: TRBJ2-7; clone size: -; V gene: TRBV6-5; CDR3 length: 14; D gene: -
CDR3 protein: CASGGTSNFEQYF; CDR3 DNA: TGTGCCAGCGGGGGGACATCGAATTTCGAGCAGTACTTC; J gene: TRBJ2-7; clone size: -; V gene: TRBV9; CDR3 length: 13; D gene: -
CDR3 protein: CASSQFSLPGQGGMNEQFF; CDR3 DNA: TGCGCCAGCAGCCAATTTTCCCTCCCGGGACAGGGGGGGATGAATGAGCAGTTCTTC; J gene: TRBJ2-1; clone size: -; V gene: TRBV4-1; CDR3 length: 19; D gene: TRBD1
CDR3 protein: CASSARDRGLSSYEQYF; CDR3 DNA: TGTGCCAGCAGTGCTCGGGACAGGGGCCTGAGCTCCTACGAGCAGTACTTC; J gene: TRBJ2-7; clone size: -; V gene: TRBV28; CDR3 length: 17; D gene: TRBD1
CDR3 protein: CASSLELENTEAFF; CDR3 DNA: TGTGCCAGCAGCCTCGAGCTGGAGAACACTGAAGCTTTCTTT; J gene: TRBJ1-1; clone size: -; V gene: TRBV7-9; CDR3 length: 14; D gene: -
CDR3 protein: CASSLEPAGDPYNEQFF; CDR3 DNA: TGTGCCAGCAGCTTAGAACCTGCGGGAGATCCCTACAATGAGCAGTTCTTC; J gene: TRBJ2-1; clone size: -; V gene: TRBV7-3; CDR3 length: 17; D gene: TRBD2
CDR3 protein: CASSSGTSGRPPYNEQFF; CDR3 DNA: TGTGCCAGCAGCTCCGGGACTAGCGGGAGGCCTCCCTACAATGAGCAGTTCTTC; J gene: TRBJ2-1; clone size: -; V gene: TRBV7-3; CDR3 length: 18; D gene: TRBD2
CDR3 protein: CASSLSRFSGNTIYF; CDR3 DNA: TGTGCCAGCAGCTTAAGCAGGTTCTCTGGAAACACCATATATTTT; J gene: TRBJ1-3; clone size: -; V gene: TRBV7-8; CDR3 length: 15; D gene: -
CDR3 protein: CASSVDLGLASTDTQYF; CDR3 DNA: TGTGCCAGCAGCGTAGATCTAGGACTAGCTAGCACAGATACGCAGTATTTT; J gene: TRBJ2-3; clone size: -; V gene: TRBV9; CDR3 length: 17; D gene: TRBD2
CDR3 protein: CASSALSGGRIETQYF; CDR3 DNA: TGTGCCAGCAGCGCTTTATCGGGGGGGCGCATCGAGACCCAGTACTTC; J gene: TRBJ2-5; clone size: -; V gene: TRBV9; CDR3 length: 16; D gene: TRBD2
CDR3 protein: CASSAPPGRGDNEQFF; CDR3 DNA: TGTGCCAGCAGCGCACCCCCGGGCCGGGGGGATAATGAGCAGTTCTTC; J gene: TRBJ2-1; clone size: -; V gene: TRBV9; CDR3 length: 16; D gene: TRBD2
CDR3 protein: CASSPGISEQFF; CDR3 DNA: TGTGCCAGTAGTCCAGGGATTAGTGAGCAGTTCTTC; J gene: TRBJ2-1; clone size: -; V gene: TRBV19; CDR3 length: 12; D gene: -
CDR3 protein: CASSRTGDPGYNEQFF; CDR3 DNA: TGCGCCAGCAGCAGGACAGGGGACCCCGGGTACAATGAGCAGTTCTTC; J gene: TRBJ2-1; clone size: -; V gene: TRBV5-1; CDR3 length: 16; D gene: TRBD1
CDR3 protein: CASNPGGSYNEQFF; CDR3 DNA: TGTGCCAGCAACCCCGGGGGCTCCTACAATGAGCAGTTCTTC; J gene: TRBJ2-1; clone size: once; V gene: TRBV7-3; CDR3 length: 14; D gene: -
CDR3 protein: CASGRSSGVYSYEQYF; CDR3 DNA: TGTGCCAGCGGGCGGTCTAGCGGCGTTTACTCCTACGAGCAGTACTTC; J gene: TRBJ2-7; clone size: -; V gene: TRBV27; CDR3 length: 16; D gene: TRBD2
CDR3 protein: CASSPRVAGNQPQHF; CDR3 DNA: TGCGCCAGCAGCCCGAGGGTCGCGGGCAATCAGCCCCAGCATTTT; J gene: TRBJ1-5; clone size: few; V gene: TRBV4-1; CDR3 length: 15; D gene: -
CDR3 protein: CASSQRLIGQAGFALFF; CDR3 DNA: TGTGCCAGCAGTCAACGACTCATCGGACAGGCCGGCTTTGCTCTGTTTTTT; J gene: TRBJ1-4; clone size: once; V gene: TRBV28; CDR3 length: 17; D gene: TRBD1
CDR3 protein: CASLLGDTEAFF; CDR3 DNA: TGTGCCAGCCTACTGGGGGACACTGAAGCTTTCTTT; J gene: TRBJ1-1; clone size: -; V gene: TRBV7-9; CDR3 length: 12; D gene: -
CDR3 protein: CSVVSLAGAEEQYF; CDR3 DNA: TGCAGCGTTGTTAGTCTAGCGGGAGCTGAAGAGCAGTACTTC; J gene: TRBJ2-7; clone size: -; V gene: TRBV29-1; CDR3 length: 14; D gene: TRBD2
CDR3 protein: CASSAGQESYEQYF; CDR3 DNA: TGTGCCAGTAGTGCCGGACAGGAATCCTACGAGCAGTACTTC; J gene: TRBJ2-7; clone size: -; V gene: TRBV19; CDR3 length: 14; D gene: TRBD1
CDR3 protein: CASSPRLDEQFF; CDR3 DNA: TGTGCCAGCAGCCCCCGTCTTGATGAGCAGTTCTTC; J gene: TRBJ2-1; clone size: -; V gene: TRBV13; CDR3 length: 12; D gene: -
CDR3 protein: CASNPIGDYGYTF; CDR3 DNA: TGTGCCAGCAACCCCATTGGGGACTATGGCTACACCTTC; J gene: TRBJ1-2; clone size: -; V gene: TRBV28; CDR3 length: 13; D gene: -
CDR3 protein: CASSPQLAGYEQYF; CDR3 DNA: TGTGCCAGCAGCCCGCAACTAGCGGGGTACGAGCAGTACTTC; J gene: TRBJ2-7; clone size: -; V gene: TRBV4-2; CDR3 length: 14; D gene: TRBD2
CDR3 protein: CASSASDRGLPYEQYF; CDR3 DNA: TGTGCCAGCAGCGCTTCAGACAGGGGGCTGCCCTACGAGCAGTACTTC; J gene: TRBJ2-7; clone size: -; V gene: TRBV9; CDR3 length: 16; D gene: TRBD1
CDR3 protein: CASSPRSGSSYNEQFF; CDR3 DNA: TGCGCCAGCAGCCCCCGGTCAGGGAGCTCCTACAATGAGCAGTTCTTC; J gene: TRBJ2-1; clone size: -; V gene: TRBV5-1; CDR3 length: 16; D gene: -
CDR3 protein: CASSLVVGGGNEQFF; CDR3 DNA: TGTGCCAGCAGCTTGGTTGTAGGGGGTGGAAATGAGCAGTTCTTC; J gene: TRBJ2-1; clone size: -; V gene: TRBV5-4; CDR3 length: 15; D gene: -
CDR3 protein: CASSLLRTDTQYF; CDR3 DNA: TGTGCCAGCAGTTTGCTCCGGACAGATACGCAGTATTTT; J gene: TRBJ2-3; clone size: -; V gene: TRBV28; CDR3 length: 13; D gene: -
CDR3 protein: CASSIPTTGDGYTF; CDR3 DNA: TGTGCCAGCAGCATTCCTACCACAGGGGATGGCTACACCTTC; J gene: TRBJ1-2; clone size: -; V gene: TRBV5-4; CDR3 length: 14; D gene: TRBD1